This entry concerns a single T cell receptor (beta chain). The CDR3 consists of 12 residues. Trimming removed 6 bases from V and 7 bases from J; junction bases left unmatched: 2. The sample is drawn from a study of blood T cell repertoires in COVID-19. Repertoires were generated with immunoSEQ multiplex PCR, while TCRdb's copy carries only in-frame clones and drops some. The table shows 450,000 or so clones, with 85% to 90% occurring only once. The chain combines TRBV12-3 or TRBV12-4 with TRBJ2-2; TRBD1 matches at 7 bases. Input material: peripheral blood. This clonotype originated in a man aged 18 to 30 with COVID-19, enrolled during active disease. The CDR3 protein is CASRTGFGELFF. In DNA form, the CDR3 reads TGTGCCAGCAGGACAGGGTTCGGGGAGCTGTTTTTT.